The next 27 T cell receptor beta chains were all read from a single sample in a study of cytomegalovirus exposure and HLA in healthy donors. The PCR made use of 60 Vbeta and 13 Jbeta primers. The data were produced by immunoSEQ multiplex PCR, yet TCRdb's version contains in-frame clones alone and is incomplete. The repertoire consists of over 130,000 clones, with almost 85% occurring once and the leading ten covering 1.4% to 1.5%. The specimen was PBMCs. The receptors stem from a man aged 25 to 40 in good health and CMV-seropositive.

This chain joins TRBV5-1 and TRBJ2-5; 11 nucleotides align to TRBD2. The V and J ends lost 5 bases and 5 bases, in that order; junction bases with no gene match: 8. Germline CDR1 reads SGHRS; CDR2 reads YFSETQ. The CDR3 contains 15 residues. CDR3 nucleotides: TGCGCCAGCAGTAAACTAGCGGGGGCCGGGGAGACCCAGTACTTC. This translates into CASSKLAGAGETQYF. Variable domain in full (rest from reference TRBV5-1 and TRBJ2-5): KAGVTQTPRYLIKTRGQQVTLSCSPISGHRSVSWYQQTPGQGLQFLFEYFSETQRNKGNFPGRFSGRQFSNSRSEMNVSTLELGDSALYLCASSKLAGAGETQYFGPGTRLLVL.

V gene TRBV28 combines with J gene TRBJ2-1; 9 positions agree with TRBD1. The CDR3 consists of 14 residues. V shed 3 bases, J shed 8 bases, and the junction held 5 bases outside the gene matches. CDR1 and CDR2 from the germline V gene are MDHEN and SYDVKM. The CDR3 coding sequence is TGTGCCAGCAGTTTCGGGACAGGGTATTATGAGCAGTTCTTC. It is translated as CASSFGTGYYEQFF.

This CDR3 is CASSEEGLGANEQFF. CDR3 DNA: TGTGCCAGCAGTGAAGAGGGACTAGGGGCCAATGAGCAGTTCTTC. The chain combines TRBV2 with TRBJ2-1; 8 bases are shared with TRBD2. The V gene end was trimmed by 1 base and the J gene end by 6 bases; junction bases not matched to a gene: 5. Germline values: CDR1 SNHLY, CDR2 FYNNEI. The CDR3 consists of 15 residues.

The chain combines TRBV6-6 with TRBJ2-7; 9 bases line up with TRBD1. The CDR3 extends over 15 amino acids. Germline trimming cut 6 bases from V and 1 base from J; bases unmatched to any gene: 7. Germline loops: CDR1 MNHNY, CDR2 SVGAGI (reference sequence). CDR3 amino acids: CASRTQGALSYEQYF. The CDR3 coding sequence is TGTGCCAGCAGGACACAGGGGGCGTTATCCTACGAGCAGTACTTC.

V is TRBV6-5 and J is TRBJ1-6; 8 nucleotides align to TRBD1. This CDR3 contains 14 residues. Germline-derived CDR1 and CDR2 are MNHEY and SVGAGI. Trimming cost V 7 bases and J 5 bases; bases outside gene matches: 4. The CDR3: CASKGTGDNSPLHF. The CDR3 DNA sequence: TGTGCCAGCAAGGGGACAGGTGATAATTCACCCCTCCACTTT.

As DNA, the CDR3 is TGTGCCAGCAGCCCGTCTGGCACAGCGAACACTGAAGCTTTCTTT. Translating it yields CASSPSGTANTEAFF. This chain connects TRBV11-3 to TRBJ1-1; D call uncertain. V gave up 5 bases and J gave up 1 base, with 14 bases separating them. Germline V gene lookup returns CDR1 SGHNT and CDR2 YENEEA. CDR3 length: 15 amino acids. The full variable domain, completed using reference TRBV11-3 and TRBJ1-1, is EAGVVQSPRYKIIEKKQPVAFWCNPISGHNTLYWYLQNLGQGPELLIRYENEEAVDDSQLPKDRFSAERLKGVDSTLKIQPAELGDSAVYLCASSPSGTANTEAFFGQGTRLTVV.

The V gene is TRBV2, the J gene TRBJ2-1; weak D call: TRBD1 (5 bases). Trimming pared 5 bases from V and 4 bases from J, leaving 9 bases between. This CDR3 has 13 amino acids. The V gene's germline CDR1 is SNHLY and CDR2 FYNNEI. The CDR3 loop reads CASSKDTYNEQFF. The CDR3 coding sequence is TGTGCCAGCAGTAAGGACACATACAATGAGCAGTTCTTC.

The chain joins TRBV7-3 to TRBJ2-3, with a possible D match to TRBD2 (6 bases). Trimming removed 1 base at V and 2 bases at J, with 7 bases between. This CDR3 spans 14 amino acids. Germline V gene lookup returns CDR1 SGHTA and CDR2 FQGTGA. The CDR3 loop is CASSLSGITDTQYF. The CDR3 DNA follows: TGTGCCAGCAGCTTAAGCGGGATCACAGATACGCAGTATTTT.

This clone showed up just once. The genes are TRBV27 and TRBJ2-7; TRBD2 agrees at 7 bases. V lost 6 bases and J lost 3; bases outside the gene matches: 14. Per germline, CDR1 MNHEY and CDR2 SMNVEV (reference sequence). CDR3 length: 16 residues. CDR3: CASSPKGAGFIYEQYF. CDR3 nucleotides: TGTGCCAGCAGCCCCAAGGGAGCGGGGTTTATCTACGAGCAGTACTTC.

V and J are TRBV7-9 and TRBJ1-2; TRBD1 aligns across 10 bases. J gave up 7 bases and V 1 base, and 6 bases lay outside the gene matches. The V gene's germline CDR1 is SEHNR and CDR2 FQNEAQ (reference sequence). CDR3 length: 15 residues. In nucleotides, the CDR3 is TGTGCCAGCAGCTTAGGAGGGGACAGGGGTTTTGGCTACACCTTC. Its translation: CASSLGGDRGFGYTF.

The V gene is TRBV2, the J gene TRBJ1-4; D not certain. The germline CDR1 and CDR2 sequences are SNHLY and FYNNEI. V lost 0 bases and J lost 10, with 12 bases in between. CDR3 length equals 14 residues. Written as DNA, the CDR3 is TGTGCCAGCAGTGAAGCGGTATCGGGTGGAAAACTGTTTTTT. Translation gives CASSEAVSGGKLFF.

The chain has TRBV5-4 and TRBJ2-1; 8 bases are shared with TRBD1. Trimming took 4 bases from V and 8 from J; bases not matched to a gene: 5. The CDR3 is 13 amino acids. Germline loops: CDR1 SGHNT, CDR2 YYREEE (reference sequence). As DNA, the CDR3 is TGTGCCAGCAGCACGGGACAGGTCGATGAGCAGTTCTTC. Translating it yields CASSTGQVDEQFF.

CDR3 sequence (DNA): TGTGCCAGCAGTGGGGACAACCGCCCCCAGCAGTACTTC. Protein product: CASSGDNRPQQYF. The V gene is TRBV25-1, the J gene TRBJ2-7, with D possibly being TRBD1 (6 bases). Trimming cost V 4 bases and J 8 bases, with 15 bases left between them. The CDR3 has 13 residues. Germline V gives CDR1 MGHDK, CDR2 SYGVNS.

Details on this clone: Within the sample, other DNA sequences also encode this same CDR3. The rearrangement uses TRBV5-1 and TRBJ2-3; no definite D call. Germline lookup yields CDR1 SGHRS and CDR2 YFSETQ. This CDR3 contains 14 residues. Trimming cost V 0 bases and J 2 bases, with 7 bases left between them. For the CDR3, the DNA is TGCGCCAGCAGCTTGGGCGAAATCACAGATACGCAGTATTTT. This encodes CASSLGEITDTQYF. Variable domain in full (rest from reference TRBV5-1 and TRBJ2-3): KAGVTQTPRYLIKTRGQQVTLSCSPISGHRSVSWYQQTPGQGLQFLFEYFSETQRNKGNFPGRFSGRQFSNSRSEMNVSTLELGDSALYLCASSLGEITDTQYFGPGTRLTVL.

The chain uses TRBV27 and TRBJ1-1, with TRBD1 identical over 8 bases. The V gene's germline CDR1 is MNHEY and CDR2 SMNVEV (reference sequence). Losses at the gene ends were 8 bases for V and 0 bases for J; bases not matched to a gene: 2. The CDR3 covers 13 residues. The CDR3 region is CASGDRMNTEAFF. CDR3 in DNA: TGTGCCAGCGGGGACAGGATGAACACTGAAGCTTTCTTT.

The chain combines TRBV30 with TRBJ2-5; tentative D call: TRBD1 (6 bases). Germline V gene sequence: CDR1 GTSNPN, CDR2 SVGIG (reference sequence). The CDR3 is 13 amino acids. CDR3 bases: TGTGCTCGGTCCCAGGGGATAATAAGGACCCAGTACTTC. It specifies CARSQGIIRTQYF.

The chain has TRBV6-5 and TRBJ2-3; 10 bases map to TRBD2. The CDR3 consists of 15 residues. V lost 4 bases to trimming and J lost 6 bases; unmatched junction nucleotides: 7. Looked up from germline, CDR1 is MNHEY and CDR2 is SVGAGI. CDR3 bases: TGTGCCAGCAGTTCCAGCGGGGGGGCAGGGGATACGCAGTATTTT. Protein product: CASSSSGGAGDTQYF.

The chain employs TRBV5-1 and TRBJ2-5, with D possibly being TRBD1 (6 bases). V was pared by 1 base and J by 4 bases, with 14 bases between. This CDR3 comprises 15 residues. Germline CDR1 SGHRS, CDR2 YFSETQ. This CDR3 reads CASSLSPQGTETQYF. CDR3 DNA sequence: TGCGCCAGCAGCTTGTCCCCCCAGGGGACAGAGACCCAGTACTTC.

CDR3 region: CASSEDTIEYF. CDR3 DNA: TGTGCCAGCAGTGAGGACACGATCGAGTACTTC. The J gene is TRBJ2-4, the V gene TRBV2; a weak D match, TRBD1 (5 bases). This CDR3 is 11 amino acids long. Trimming removed 3 bases from V and 14 bases from J, with 11 bases in between. Germline lookup yields CDR1 SNHLY and CDR2 FYNNEI.

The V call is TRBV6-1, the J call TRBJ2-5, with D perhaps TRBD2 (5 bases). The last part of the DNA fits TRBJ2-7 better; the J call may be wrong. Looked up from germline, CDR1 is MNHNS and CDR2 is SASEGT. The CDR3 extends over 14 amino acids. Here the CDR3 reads CASSVGGPRYEQYF. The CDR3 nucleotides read TGTGCCAGCAGTGTGGGCGGGCCGCGCTACGAGCAGTACTTC.

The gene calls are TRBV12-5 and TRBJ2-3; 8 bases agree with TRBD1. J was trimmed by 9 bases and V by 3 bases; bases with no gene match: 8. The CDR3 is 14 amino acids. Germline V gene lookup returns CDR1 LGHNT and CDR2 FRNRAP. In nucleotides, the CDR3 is TGTGCTAGTGGTTTAAATCGACAGGGGTGGACGCAGTATTTT. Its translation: CASGLNRQGWTQYF.

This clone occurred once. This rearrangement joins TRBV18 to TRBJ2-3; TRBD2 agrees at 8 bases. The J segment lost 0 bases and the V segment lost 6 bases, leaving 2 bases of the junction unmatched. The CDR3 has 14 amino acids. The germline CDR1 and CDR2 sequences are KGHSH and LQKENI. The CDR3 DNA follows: TGTGCCAGCTCGGAGCGGGGGAGCACAGATACGCAGTATTTT. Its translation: CASSERGSTDTQYF.

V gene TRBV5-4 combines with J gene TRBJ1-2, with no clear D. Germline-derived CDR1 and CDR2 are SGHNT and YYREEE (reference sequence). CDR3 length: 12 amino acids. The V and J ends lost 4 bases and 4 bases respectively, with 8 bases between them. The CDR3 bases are TGTGCCAGCAGCGGTAGAACCTATGGCTACACCTTC. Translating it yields CASSGRTYGYTF. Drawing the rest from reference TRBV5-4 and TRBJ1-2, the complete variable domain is ETGVTQSPTHLIKTRGQQVTLRCSSQSGHNTVSWYQQALGQGPQFIFQYYREEENGRGNFPPRFSGLQFPNYSSELNVNALELDDSALYLCASSGRTYGYTFGSGTRLTVV.

The CDR3 DNA sequence: TGTGCCTCTGACAGGGAAGGAAACACCATATATTTT. Amino acids: CASDREGNTIYF. The chain combines TRBV30 with TRBJ1-3; 7 bases agree with TRBD1. This CDR3 has 12 residues. Germline V lookup: CDR1 GTSNPN, CDR2 SVGIG (reference sequence). V lost 7 bases, J lost 4 bases, and 4 bases stayed unmatched.

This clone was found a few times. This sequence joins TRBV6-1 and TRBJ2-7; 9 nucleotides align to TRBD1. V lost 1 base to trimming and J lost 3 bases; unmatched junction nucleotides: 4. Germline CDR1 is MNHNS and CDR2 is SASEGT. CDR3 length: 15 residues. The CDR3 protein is CASSEGGQGIYEQYF. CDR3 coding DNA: TGTGCCAGCAGTGAAGGAGGACAGGGGATCTACGAGCAGTACTTC.

The CDR3 DNA reads TGTGCCAGCAGTGGCCCGGGACTCATCTCTGGGGCCAACGTCCTGACTTTC. Translating it yields CASSGPGLISGANVLTF. V gene TRBV25-1 combines with J gene TRBJ2-6; the D gene is possibly TRBD2 (6 bases). In germline, CDR1 is MGHDK, CDR2 SYGVNS. V was clipped by 4 bases and J by 0 bases, with 13 bases between them. This CDR3 spans 17 amino acids.

CDR3: CASSLARQGTPGDTIYF. The DNA for the CDR3 is TGTGCCAGCAGCTTAGCGAGACAGGGGACTCCCGGGGACACCATATATTTT. The chain couples TRBV7-9 to TRBJ1-3, with 8 bases that match TRBD1. The V gene's germline CDR1 is SEHNR and CDR2 FQNEAQ (reference sequence). CDR3 size: 17 residues. Trimming removed 0 bases from V and 8 bases from J; junction bases left unmatched: 12.